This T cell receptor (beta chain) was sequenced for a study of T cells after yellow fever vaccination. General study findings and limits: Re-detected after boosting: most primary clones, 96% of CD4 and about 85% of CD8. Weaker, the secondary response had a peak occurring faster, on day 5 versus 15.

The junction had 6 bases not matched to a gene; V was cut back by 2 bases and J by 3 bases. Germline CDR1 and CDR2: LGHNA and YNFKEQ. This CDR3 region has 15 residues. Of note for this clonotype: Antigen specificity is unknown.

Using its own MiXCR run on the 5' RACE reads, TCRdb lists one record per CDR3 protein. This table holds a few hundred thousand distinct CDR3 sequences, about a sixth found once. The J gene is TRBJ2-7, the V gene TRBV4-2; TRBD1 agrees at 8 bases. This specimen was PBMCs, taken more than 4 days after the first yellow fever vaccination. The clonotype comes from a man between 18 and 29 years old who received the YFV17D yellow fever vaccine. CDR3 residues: CASSQPDRASYEQYF. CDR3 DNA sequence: TGTGCCAGCAGCCAACCGGACAGGGCTAGCTACGAGCAGTACTTC.